This T cell receptor (beta chain) appears in the sequencing data of a study of T cells after yellow fever vaccination. Study results and limitations: Weaker, the secondary response peaked sooner, at day 5 versus 15. Post-booster samples contained most primary-vaccination clones (more than 95% CD4, roughly 88% CD8). A small proportion of clonotypes was detected in both the CD4 and CD8 compartments.

Conversion of TCR transcripts into cDNA relied on 5'RACE template switching, which added a universal primer site and UMIs. TCRdb re-called the 5' RACE reads with MiXCR, one entry per CDR3 protein. The sample includes just under 600,000 distinct CDR3 sequences, about 13% of them seen just once. As concerns this clonotype: The antigen remains undetermined.

V lost 1 base and J 3 bases, leaving 7 bases between the germline ends. CDR1 and CDR2 from the germline V gene are MNHEY and SMNVEV (reference sequence). CDR3 length: 13 amino acids. The rearrangement uses TRBV27 and TRBJ2-7; tentative D call: TRBD2 (5 bases). The material sequenced was PBMCs, taken on the day of the yellow fever booster vaccination. The sequence derives from a young man who received the YFV17D yellow fever vaccine. In DNA, the CDR3 is TGTGCCAGCAGTTTATACGGGAACTACGAGCAGTACTTC. Protein sequence: CASSLYGNYEQYF.